The 5 T cell receptor beta chains below come from one sample, sequenced in a study of patients and donors after allogeneic stem cell transplantation. TCRdb itself ran the RT-PCR reads through MiXCR, one entry per CDR3 protein. Here the sample spans roughly 230,000 distinct CDR3 sequences, 11% to 15% being singletons. The sample consisted of blood, either unsorted or a sorted T cell fraction (not recorded which). These receptor sequences come from a human donor who was either an allogeneic HSCT recipient or a stem cell or donor lymphocyte infusion donor (not recorded which). It is not recorded whose cells these are; they may come from a transplant donor.

This clonotype was seen a few times. The rearrangement uses TRBV7-2 and TRBJ2-3; 7 nucleotides match TRBD2. J was trimmed by 9 bases and V by 7 bases; bases with no gene match: 10. From germline, CDR1 is SGHTA and CDR2 FQGNSA. This CDR3 spans 13 amino acids. The CDR3 DNA reads as TGTGCCAGCATCGTGGGGGGGTCCGGGACGCAGTATTTT. This translates into CASIVGGSGTQYF.

This clonotype was seen at least ten times. The rearrangement links TRBV12-3 or TRBV12-4 to TRBJ1-4; unclear D gene. With 2 bases removed from V and 5 bases from J, the gap between germline ends came to 15 bases. CDR3 length: 16 residues. The DNA of the CDR3 is TGTGCCAGCAGTTTATCGCCCCGCAGAAAGAATGAAAAACTGTTTTTT. This sequence encodes CASSLSPRRKNEKLFF.

This clonotype was counted only a few times. The rearrangement links TRBV30 to TRBJ1-1, with unresolved D. V was pared by 4 bases and J by 0 bases, with 9 bases between. Germline V CDR1 and CDR2: GTSNPN, SVGIG (reference sequence). The CDR3 has 13 amino acids. The CDR3 sequence is CAWTGQVNTEAFF. Written as DNA, the CDR3 is TGTGCCTGGACGGGTCAGGTGAACACTGAAGCTTTCTTT.

This clonotype turned up a few times. The chain has TRBV3-1 and TRBJ1-5; a weak D match, TRBD1 (6 bases). Germline V CDR1 and CDR2: LGHDT, YNNKEL (reference sequence). The CDR3 spans 15 residues. V was clipped by 1 base and J by 4 bases, with 11 bases between them. DNA for the CDR3: TGTGCCAGCAGCCAAGGTACGAGGGGGAATCAGCCCCAGCATTTT. Encoded protein: CASSQGTRGNQPQHF.

This chain links TRBV7-6 with TRBJ2-1; 12 bases are a match to TRBD2. This CDR3 contains 16 residues. The germline gives CDR1 SGHVS, CDR2 FNYEAQ. The V and J ends lost 6 bases and 4 bases, in that order; junction bases with no gene match: 7. CDR3 protein: CASSSSSGGDYNEQFF. In nucleotides, the CDR3 is TGTGCCAGCAGTTCCTCTAGCGGGGGGGATTACAATGAGCAGTTCTTC.